These 22 T cell receptor beta chains were all obtained from the same sample, sequenced in a study of T cell changes during pregnancy in multiple sclerosis. Sequenced by immunoSEQ multiplex PCR; TCRdb stores in-frame clones only, minus some. Of approximately 53,000 clones in the sample, about nine tenths are singletons; the top ten hold about 0.24%. The sample here was CD4+ T cells from peripheral blood mononuclear cells, taken in the second trimester of pregnancy. Every receptor here comes from a female donor with multiple sclerosis, enrolled in a pregnancy study.

The rearrangement links TRBV5-1 to TRBJ2-5, with TRBD1 identical over 9 bases. Germline V lookup: CDR1 SGHRS, CDR2 YFSETQ. V lost 4 bases and J lost 2; bases outside the gene matches: 3. CDR3 length equals 14 residues. The CDR3 DNA reads as TGCGCCAGCAGCCAAGGACAGGGGCAAGAGACCCAGTACTTC. Translation: CASSQGQGQETQYF.

The chain has TRBV11-2 and TRBJ2-7; 8 bases match TRBD1. Germline V gene sequence: CDR1 SGHAT, CDR2 FQNNGV. The CDR3 contains 16 residues. The V segment lost 6 bases and the J segment 2 bases; nucleotides outside the gene matches: 12. CDR3 amino acids: CASRTYAGGSPYEQYF. CDR3 DNA sequence: TGTGCCAGCAGGACCTACGCAGGGGGCTCCCCCTACGAGCAGTACTTC.

The V and J genes are TRBV25-1 and TRBJ2-3, with D hard to call. V was trimmed by 6 bases and J by 3 bases, leaving 10 bases between them. The CDR3 spans 13 residues. Germline loops: CDR1 MGHDK, CDR2 SYGVNS. The CDR3 bases are TGTGCCAGCAGCCCACACGGGACAGATACGCAGTATTTT. The encoded protein is CASSPHGTDTQYF.

This sequence joins TRBV4-2 and TRBJ2-5, with TRBD1 identical over 7 bases. There are 15 residues in the CDR3. Germline lookup yields CDR1 LGHNA and CDR2 YNFKEQ. V trimming: 0 bases; J trimming: 1 base; junction bases outside the gene matches: 2. The CDR3 nucleotides read TGTGCCAGCAGCCAAGATTCAGGGGGCCAAGAGACCCAGTACTTC. It specifies CASSQDSGGQETQYF.

In this sample, this clone turned up once. J is TRBJ2-7 and V is TRBV9; perhaps TRBD1 as D (6 bases). The CDR3 length is 13 residues. Germline V gene lookup returns CDR1 SGDLS and CDR2 YYNGEE. V was clipped by 3 bases and J by 4 bases, with 11 bases between them. In DNA, the CDR3 is TGTGCCAGCAGCGGGGACATCCCGTACGAGCAGTACTTC. Amino acid sequence: CASSGDIPYEQYF. The full variable domain, completed using reference TRBV9 and TRBJ2-7, is DSGVTQTPKHLITATGQRVTLRCSPRSGDLSVYWYQQSLDQGLQFLIQYYNGEERAKGNILERFSAQQFPDLHSELNLSSLELGDSALYFCASSGDIPYEQYFGPGTRLTVT.

The genes are TRBV5-1 and TRBJ1-2; TRBD1 agrees at 7 bases. CDR3 size: 13 residues. In germline, CDR1 is SGHRS, CDR2 YFSETQ. The J segment lost 3 bases and the V segment lost 4 bases, leaving 3 bases of the junction unmatched. CDR3 protein: CASSPTGDYGYTF. DNA of the CDR3: TGCGCCAGCAGCCCTACAGGGGACTATGGCTACACCTTC.

The genes are TRBV5-4 and TRBJ2-1; 7 bases match TRBD1. The ends lost 1 base at V and 5 bases at J; junction bases unmatched: 6. In germline, CDR1 is SGHNT, CDR2 YYREEE (reference sequence). The CDR3 is made up of 15 amino acids. CDR3 nucleotide sequence: TGTGCCAGCAGCTTGACAGGGGCGGCCGACAATGAGCAGTTCTTC. Translating it yields CASSLTGAADNEQFF.

This sequence joins TRBV6-1 and TRBJ2-3, with 7 bases lining up with TRBD1. The CDR3 totals 14 residues. Germline V gene lookup returns CDR1 MNHNS and CDR2 SASEGT. With V trimmed by 1 base and J by 4 bases, 2 bases remained unmatched. The CDR3 loop reads CASSEGGGADTQYF. In DNA form, the CDR3 reads TGTGCCAGCAGTGAAGGAGGGGGCGCAGATACGCAGTATTTT.

The chain employs TRBV27 and TRBJ1-5, with unresolved D. Trimming shortened V by 2 bases and J by 6 bases, and 11 bases separated the two germline ends. This CDR3 is built from 14 residues. CDR1 and CDR2 (germline): MNHEY, SMNVEV (reference sequence). CDR3 amino acids: CASSLQVAGQPQHF. The CDR3 region has the DNA TGTGCCAGCAGTTTACAGGTGGCCGGTCAGCCCCAGCATTTT.

The J gene is TRBJ2-7, the V gene TRBV2; 11 positions agree with TRBD1. Per the germline V gene, CDR1 is SNHLY and CDR2 is FYNNEI. V dropped 4 bases and J dropped 0; count of bases not matched to a gene: 20. This CDR3 region has 21 residues. The CDR3 nucleotides are TGTGCCAGCAGTGCCGGTGTGACCGGGACAGGGGGACGGTGGGTCTCCTACGAGCAGTACTTC. Protein: CASSAGVTGTGGRWVSYEQYF.

This clone was picked up one time. V is TRBV5-1 and J is TRBJ2-3, with 9 bases fitting TRBD2. Germline V gene data show CDR1 as SGHRS and CDR2 as YFSETQ. The V and J ends lost 7 bases and 4 bases, in that order; junction bases with no gene match: 10. The CDR3 runs to 15 residues. The CDR3 nucleotides read TGCGCCAGCTATAGGGTAGCGGGGGTGTCAGATACGCAGTATTTT. This codes for CASYRVAGVSDTQYF.

The rearrangement links TRBV11-2 to TRBJ2-3, with D perhaps TRBD2 (5 bases). Per germline, CDR1 SGHAT and CDR2 FQNNGV. V was shortened by 3 bases and J by 2 bases, with 9 bases between the two germline ends. The CDR3 is made up of 14 amino acids. In nucleotides, the CDR3 is TGTGCCAGCAGCTTTGCTAGCCACACAGATACGCAGTATTTT. This translates into CASSFASHTDTQYF.

The genes are TRBV27 and TRBJ2-7; TRBD1 is a possible D gene (5 bases). This CDR3 has 14 residues. Germline V gene lookup returns CDR1 MNHEY and CDR2 SMNVEV (reference sequence). The V end lost 2 bases, the J end lost 5 bases, and 13 bases lay between the germline ends. CDR3 DNA sequence: TGTGCCAGCAGTTTAATGGACAACCAGCACGAGCAGTACTTC. Its protein is CASSLMDNQHEQYF.

The gene calls are TRBV19 and TRBJ2-7, with D perhaps TRBD1 (6 bases). The germline CDR1 and CDR2 sequences are LNHDA and SQIVND (reference sequence). V was trimmed by 5 bases and J by 0 bases, leaving 17 bases between them. The CDR3 length is 16 residues. CDR3 sequence (DNA): TGTGCCAGTAGTCTCCGGAGGACAGCTCTCTCCTACGAGCAGTACTTC. As protein: CASSLRRTALSYEQYF.

The gene calls are TRBV10-2 and TRBJ2-1; 7 bases map to TRBD2. The ends lost 6 bases at V and 0 bases at J; junction bases unmatched: 11. The V gene's germline CDR1 is WSHSY and CDR2 SAAADI. This CDR3 region has 17 residues. The CDR3: CASSVRGGRVSYNEQFF. The CDR3 DNA is TGCGCCAGCAGCGTCCGCGGGGGTCGGGTCTCCTACAATGAGCAGTTCTTC.

The chain recombines TRBV7-8 with TRBJ1-4; TRBD1 is a possible D gene (5 bases). Germline values: CDR1 SGHVS, CDR2 FQNEAQ. The CDR3 has 16 residues. The germline V and J ends were trimmed by 2 bases and 5 bases, with 15 bases remaining between them. The DNA of the CDR3 is TGTGCCAGCAGCTTACCCCGGACACTCCCCAATGAAAAACTGTTTTTT. This gives the protein CASSLPRTLPNEKLFF.

This chain connects TRBV28 to TRBJ2-3; perhaps TRBD1 as D (6 bases). The CDR3 is made up of 18 amino acids. The V end lost 2 bases, the J end lost 3 bases, and 21 bases lay between the germline ends. From germline, CDR1 is MDHEN and CDR2 SYDVKM. CDR3 coding DNA: TGTGCCAGCAGTTTACGAAAGGACAGTTCTTGGAGTACAGATACGCAGTATTTT. Translation gives CASSLRKDSSWSTDTQYF.

This clone was detected a few times. CDR3 region: CASGLATGRPNTEAFF. The CDR3 region has the DNA TGTGCTAGTGGTTTGGCCACGGGTCGGCCGAACACTGAAGCTTTCTTT. The V call is TRBV12-5, the J call TRBJ1-1; D is unresolved. CDR3 length equals 16 residues. V lost 1 base to trimming and J lost 1 base, with 13 bases between them. Per germline, CDR1 LGHNT and CDR2 FRNRAP.

This chain uses TRBV14 with TRBJ1-1; D gene uncertain. The V gene lost 0 bases and the J gene lost 9 bases, with 11 bases spanning the gap. The V gene's germline CDR1 is SGHDN and CDR2 FVKESK. The CDR3 is 13 residues long. The CDR3: CASSQDLRAKAFF. The CDR3 nucleotides are TGTGCCAGCAGCCAAGATCTGAGGGCAAAAGCTTTCTTT.

The genes are TRBV18 and TRBJ2-3; D is ambiguous. The CDR3 has 13 residues. Germline V lookup: CDR1 KGHSH, CDR2 LQKENI. Trimming took off 5 bases at V and 0 bases at J, with 6 bases between the two ends. The CDR3 DNA sequence: TGTGCCAGCTCAACGACTAGCACAGATACGCAGTATTTT. It is translated as CASSTTSTDTQYF.

This sequence joins TRBV5-1 and TRBJ1-4, with D hard to call. Deletions cut 0 bases from V and 8 bases from J, with 14 bases between. In germline, CDR1 is SGHRS, CDR2 YFSETQ. This CDR3 comprises 15 residues. The CDR3 here is CASSLDPGAGEKLFF. CDR3 in DNA: TGCGCCAGCAGCTTGGATCCGGGCGCGGGAGAAAAACTGTTTTTT.

The chain couples TRBV19 to TRBJ2-7, with D possibly TRBD2 on 6 matching bases. Germline values: CDR1 LNHDA, CDR2 SQIVND (reference sequence). V was clipped by 6 bases and J by 4 bases, with 19 bases between them. The CDR3 sequence is 15 residues long. Here the CDR3 DNA reads TGTGCCAGTAGCATGGGGCGGGGCCCGGGTTACGAGCAGTACTTC. Translated, it gives CASSMGRGPGYEQYF.